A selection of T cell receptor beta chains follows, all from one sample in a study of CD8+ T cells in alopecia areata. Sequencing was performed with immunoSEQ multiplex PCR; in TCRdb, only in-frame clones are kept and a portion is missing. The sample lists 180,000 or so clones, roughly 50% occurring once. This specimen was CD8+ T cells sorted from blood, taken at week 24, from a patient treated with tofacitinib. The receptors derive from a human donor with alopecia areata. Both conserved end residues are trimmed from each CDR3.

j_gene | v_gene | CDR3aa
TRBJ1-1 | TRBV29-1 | SVGAGQWDTEAF
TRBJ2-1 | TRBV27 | ASGAYNEQF
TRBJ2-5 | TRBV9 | ASSSRQGEETQY
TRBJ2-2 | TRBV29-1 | SGVGGDTGELF
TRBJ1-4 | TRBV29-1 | SVLGGAREKLF
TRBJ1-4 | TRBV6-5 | ASSRRTTNEKLF
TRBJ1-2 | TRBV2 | ATRVADDGYT
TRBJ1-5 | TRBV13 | ASSSGEQGRDQPQH
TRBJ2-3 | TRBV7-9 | ASSHSGSSTDTQY
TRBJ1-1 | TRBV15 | ATSTTGNTEAF
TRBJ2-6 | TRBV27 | ASSYNPDRDSGANVLT
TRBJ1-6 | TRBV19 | ASSISLDNNSPLH
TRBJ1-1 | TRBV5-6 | ASSLGVSATEAF
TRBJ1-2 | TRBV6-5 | ASSYSATGGDYGYT
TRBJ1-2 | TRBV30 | AWETGDGYT
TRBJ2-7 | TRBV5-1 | ASSWDRGYEQY
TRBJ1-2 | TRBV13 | ASSLGRSGVDGYT
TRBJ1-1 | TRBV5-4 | ASSWEYTEAF
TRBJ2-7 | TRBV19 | ASSTRTEYEQY
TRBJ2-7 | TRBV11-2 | ASSLGLEQY
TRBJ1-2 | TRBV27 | ASSPGRGDGYT
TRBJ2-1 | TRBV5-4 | ASSLGNEQF
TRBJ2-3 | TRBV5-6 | ASSLEILAGGPADTQY
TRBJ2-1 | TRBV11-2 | ASSLNNEQF
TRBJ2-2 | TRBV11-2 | ASSLGTGVF
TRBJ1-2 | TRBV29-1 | SVEDRDRNYGYT
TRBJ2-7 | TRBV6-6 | ASTPGTAYEQY
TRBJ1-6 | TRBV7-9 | ASSNTGTGDNSPLH
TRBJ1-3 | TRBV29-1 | SATTAGTAGNTIY
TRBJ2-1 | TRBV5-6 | ASSWGGTGGIGQF
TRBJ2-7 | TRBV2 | ASSEGTGIYEQY
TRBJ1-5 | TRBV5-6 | ASSLMDRGVLQPQH
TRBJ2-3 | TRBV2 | ASSGVEGDPFSSDTQY
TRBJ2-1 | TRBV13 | ASGQGRGNEQF
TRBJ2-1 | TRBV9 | ASSLDGSDNEQF
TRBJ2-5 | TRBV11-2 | ASSRTGGQETQY
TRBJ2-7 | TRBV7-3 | ASSLNRGYEQY
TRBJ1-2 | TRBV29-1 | SVDTSGSRGYT
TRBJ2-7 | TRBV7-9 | ASSLATGLQHVDEQY
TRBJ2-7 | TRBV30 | AWSPETGRYEQY
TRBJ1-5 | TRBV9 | ASSVGSNQPQH
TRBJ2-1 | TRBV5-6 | ASSLASNEQF
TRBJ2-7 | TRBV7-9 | ASSLGTDEQY
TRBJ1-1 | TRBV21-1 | ASSKPHLLGNTEAF
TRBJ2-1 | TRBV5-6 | ASSLDQGSYNEQF
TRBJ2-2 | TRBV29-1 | SVDGYTGELF
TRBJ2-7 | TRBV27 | ASSSRTDYEQY
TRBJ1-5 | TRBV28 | ASSLSGVSNQPQH
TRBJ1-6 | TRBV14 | ASSQAPGQGSHELIH
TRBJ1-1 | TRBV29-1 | SVPPIGGTEAF
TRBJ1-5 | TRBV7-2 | ASSQGGASSQH
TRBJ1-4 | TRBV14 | ASSQENPTGYEKLF
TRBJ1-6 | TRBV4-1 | ASSQGPGEGSPLH
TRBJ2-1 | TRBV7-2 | ASSPPRTNEQF
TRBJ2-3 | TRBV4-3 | ASSQDRTALVTQY